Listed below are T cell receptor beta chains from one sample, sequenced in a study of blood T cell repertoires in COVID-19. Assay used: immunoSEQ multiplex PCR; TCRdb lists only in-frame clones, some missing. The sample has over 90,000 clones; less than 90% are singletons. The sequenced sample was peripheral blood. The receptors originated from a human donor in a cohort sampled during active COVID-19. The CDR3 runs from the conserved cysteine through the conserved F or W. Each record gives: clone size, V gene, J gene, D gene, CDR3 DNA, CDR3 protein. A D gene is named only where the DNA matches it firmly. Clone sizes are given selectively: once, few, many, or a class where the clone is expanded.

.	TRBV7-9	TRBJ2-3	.	TGTGCCAGCAGCGAGGGCTTTGGTACGCAGTATTTT	CASSEGFGTQYF
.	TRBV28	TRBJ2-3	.	TGTGCCAGCAGTTTAGGGGCAGGGGATATCACAGATACGCAGTATTTT	CASSLGAGDITDTQYF
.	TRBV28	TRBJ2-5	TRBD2	TGTGCCAGCAGACTAGCGGAAGAGACCCAGTACTTC	CASRLAEETQYF
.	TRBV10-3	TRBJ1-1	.	TGTGCCATCAGTGGAGTGTCGGGTTCGAACACTGAAGCTTTCTTT	CAISGVSGSNTEAFF
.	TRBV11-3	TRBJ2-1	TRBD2	TGTGCCAGCAGCTTAGGGACTAGCGGGGTCTACAATGAGCAGTTCTTC	CASSLGTSGVYNEQFF
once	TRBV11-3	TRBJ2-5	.	TGTGCCAGCAGCCACAGAGGGTCCCAAGAGACCCAGTACTTC	CASSHRGSQETQYF
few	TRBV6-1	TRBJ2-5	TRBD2	TGTGCCAGCAGTGAACAGGCGGGAGACTCTGAGACCCAGTACTTC	CASSEQAGDSETQYF
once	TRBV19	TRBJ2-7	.	TGTGCCAGTAGTCGAGGGCGGGGTACCGAGCAGTACTTC	CASSRGRGTEQYF
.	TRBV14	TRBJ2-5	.	TGTGCCAGCAGCCTAAACCAAGAGACCCAGTACTTC	CASSLNQETQYF
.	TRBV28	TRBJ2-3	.	TGTGCCAGCACCACCTGGATCGGGGTCCGCGCAGATACGCAGTATTTT	CASTTWIGVRADTQYF
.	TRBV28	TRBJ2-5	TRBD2	TGTGCCAGCACCTCGGGAGGGATGGAGACCCAGTACTTC	CASTSGGMETQYF